This passage covers 31 T cell receptor beta chains from one sample sequenced in a study of blood T cell repertoires in COVID-19. Only in-frame clones appear in the TCRdb table, and some are missing; sequencing was by immunoSEQ multiplex PCR. The profile covers around 250,000 clones, with 82% appearing a single time and 15% taken by the ten largest. The sequenced sample consisted of PBMCs or T cells enriched from blood (not recorded which). The receptors come from a man aged 35-49 years who had recovered from COVID-19.

The chain combines TRBV5-4 with TRBJ1-1; D perhaps matches TRBD1 (6 bases). The CDR3 extends over 13 amino acids. V was trimmed by 4 bases and J by 11 bases, leaving 18 bases between them. Germline lookup yields CDR1 SGHNT and CDR2 YYREEE (reference sequence). The CDR3 reads CASSLDSTSGAFF. In nucleotides, the CDR3 is TGTGCCAGCAGCCTGGACAGTACATCAGGGGCTTTCTTT.

The chain has TRBV12-3 or TRBV12-4 and TRBJ1-6; D is unresolved. V gave up 6 bases and J gave up 10 bases, with 13 bases separating them. The CDR3 runs to 13 residues. The CDR3 DNA follows: TGTGCCAGCAGGGACTACGTGGGGTCACCCCTCCACTTT. It codes for CASRDYVGSPLHF.

On this clone itself: Different DNA sequences within this sample yield the same CDR3. The chain employs TRBV28 and TRBJ1-5; a weak D match, TRBD1 (6 bases). The CDR3 loop spans 15 amino acids. Germline V gives CDR1 MDHEN, CDR2 SYDVKM. V lost 5 bases, J lost 0 bases, and 11 bases lay in between. The CDR3 bases are TGTGCCAGCAGTGAACAGGGATATAGCAATCAGCCCCAGCATTTT. The encoded protein is CASSEQGYSNQPQHF.

The gene calls are TRBV28 and TRBJ2-2, with 15 positions matching TRBD2. CDR3 size: 18 residues. V was pared by 7 bases and J by 4 bases, with 10 bases of the junction left unmatched. The V gene's germline CDR1 is MDHEN and CDR2 SYDVKM. The CDR3 DNA follows: TGTGCCAGCAAAAGTATTAGGACTAGCGGGAGGGGCACCGGGGAGCTGTTTTTT. It specifies CASKSIRTSGRGTGELFF. Together with reference TRBV28 and TRBJ2-2, the CDR3 gives the full variable domain: DVKVTQSSRYLVKRTGEKVFLECVQDMDHENMFWYRQDPGLGLRLIYFSYDVKMKEKGDIPEGYSVSREKKERFSLILESASTNQTSMYLCASKSIRTSGRGTGELFFGEGSRLTVL.

The chain links TRBV28 to TRBJ1-4; 7 bases match TRBD1. The CDR3 extends over 14 amino acids. Looked up from germline, CDR1 is MDHEN and CDR2 is SYDVKM. V trimming: 5 bases; J trimming: 5 bases; junction bases outside the gene matches: 5. CDR3 sequence: CASSGDRHNEKLFF. The CDR3 nucleotides read TGTGCCAGCAGTGGGGACAGACACAATGAAAAACTGTTTTTT.

The genes are TRBV3-1 (or the pseudogene TRBV3-2) and TRBJ2-3; 10 positions agree with TRBD1. CDR3 length: 14 amino acids. CDR1 and CDR2 from the germline V gene are LGHDT and YNNKEL (reference sequence). With V trimmed by 3 bases and J by 7 bases, 4 bases remained unmatched. The CDR3 reads CASSQRDRGYTQYF. The CDR3 DNA follows: TGTGCCAGCAGCCAGCGGGACAGGGGATATACGCAGTATTTT.

The V call is TRBV12-3 or TRBV12-4, the J call TRBJ1-2, with D maybe TRBD1 (6 bases). Trimming left V 5 bases short and J 4 bases short, with 11 bases between. There are 13 residues in the CDR3. The CDR3 spells CASSKGHGYGYTF. The DNA for the CDR3 is TGTGCCAGCAGTAAGGGACATGGCTATGGCTACACCTTC.

Only one count was recorded for this clone. The chain links TRBV28 to TRBJ2-1; 9 bases match TRBD2. CDR1 is MDHEN, CDR2 SYDVKM, per germline. The CDR3 is 16 amino acids. The ends lost 4 bases at V and 8 bases at J; junction bases unmatched: 12. The CDR3 DNA follows: TGTGCCAGCAGTTCAGCGGGGGGAAGGTTGGCCGATGAGCAGTTCTTC. Translated: CASSSAGGRLADEQFF. Supplemented by reference TRBV28 and TRBJ2-1, the full variable domain reads DVKVTQSSRYLVKRTGEKVFLECVQDMDHENMFWYRQDPGLGLRLIYFSYDVKMKEKGDIPEGYSVSREKKERFSLILESASTNQTSMYLCASSSAGGRLADEQFFGPGTRLTVL.

The rearrangement uses TRBV27 and TRBJ1-1; 7 bases line up with TRBD1. The CDR3 is made up of 17 amino acids. Looked up from germline, CDR1 is MNHEY and CDR2 is SMNVEV (reference sequence). The V gene end was trimmed by 8 bases and the J gene end by 0 bases; junction bases not matched to a gene: 15. The DNA of the CDR3 is TGTGCCAGCCGACCTCTGGACAGGCCTCCTATGAACACTGAAGCTTTCTTT. Amino acid sequence: CASRPLDRPPMNTEAFF.

The rearrangement joins TRBV3-1 (or the pseudogene TRBV3-2) to TRBJ2-2; TRBD1 aligns across 7 bases. The CDR3 has 15 amino acids. Germline V gives CDR1 LGHDT, CDR2 YNNKEL (reference sequence). V shed 4 bases, J shed 4 bases, and the junction held 6 bases outside the gene matches. CDR3 bases: TGTGCCAGCAGCCGATCAACAGGGGTCACCGGGGAGCTGTTTTTT. This sequence encodes CASSRSTGVTGELFF.

V usage is TRBV7-3 and J usage is TRBJ2-5; TRBD2 is a possible D gene (6 bases). This CDR3 region has 16 residues. Germline V gene lookup returns CDR1 SGHTA and CDR2 FQGTGA. Trimming cost V 7 bases and J 5 bases, with 23 bases left between them. CDR3 loop: CASTRFIGGPWETQYF. The CDR3 coding sequence is TGTGCCAGCACCCGCTTTATTGGAGGGCCATGGGAGACCCAGTACTTC.

The rearrangement joins TRBV5-1 to TRBJ1-6; 10 nucleotides line up with TRBD1. The CDR3 length is 15 residues. Germline V gives CDR1 SGHRS, CDR2 YFSETQ. V gave up 7 bases and J gave up 5 bases; unmatched junction bases: 6. CDR3 loop: CASVLGTGDNSPLHF. The CDR3 coding sequence is TGCGCCAGCGTCTTAGGGACAGGGGATAATTCACCCCTCCACTTT.

V is TRBV9 and J is TRBJ2-1, with 7 bases identical to TRBD2. The CDR3 extends over 14 amino acids. V gave up 3 bases and J gave up 4 bases; unmatched junction bases: 4. The germline V gene has CDR1 SGDLS and CDR2 YYNGEE. This chain's CDR3 is CASSAGGGYNEQFF. The CDR3 nucleotides read TGTGCCAGCAGCGCCGGCGGGGGATACAATGAGCAGTTCTTC.

The gene calls are TRBV21-1 and TRBJ1-1; TRBD1 is the table's D call, not checked against the DNA. TRBV21-1 is shown as a pseudogene. The CDR3 has 14 residues. The CDR3 DNA reads TGTGCCAGCAGCAGGACAGGAGTTAACACTGAAGCTTTCTTT. Translating it yields CASSRTGVNTEAFF.

The chain links TRBV7-9 to TRBJ1-6, with TRBD1 matching 7 bases. CDR1 and CDR2 from the germline V gene are SEHNR and FQNEAQ (reference sequence). The junction had 5 bases not matched to a gene; V was cut back by 6 bases and J by 6 bases. The CDR3 sequence is 14 residues long. The CDR3 loop is CASRTTGTNSPLHF. The CDR3 region has the DNA TGTGCCAGCAGAACGACAGGGACTAATTCACCCCTCCACTTT.

The genes are TRBV30 and TRBJ1-4; tentative D call: TRBD1 (6 bases). CDR3 length equals 15 residues. Germline values: CDR1 GTSNPN, CDR2 SVGIG (reference sequence). Trimming stripped 0 bases from V and 7 bases from J, with 15 bases between. The CDR3 here is CAWSVPWTVPEKLFF. DNA for the CDR3: TGTGCCTGGAGTGTACCCTGGACAGTACCTGAAAAACTGTTTTTT. Supplemented by reference TRBV30 and TRBJ1-4, the full variable domain reads SQTIHQWPATLVQPVGSPLSLECTVEGTSNPNLYWYRQAAGRGLQLLFYSVGIGQISSEVPQNLSASRPQDRQFILSSKKLLLSDSGFYLCAWSVPWTVPEKLFFGSGTQLSVL.

This chain joins TRBV2 and TRBJ1-6; TRBD1 is a possible D gene (6 bases). The CDR3 is made up of 14 amino acids. The germline V gene has CDR1 SNHLY and CDR2 FYNNEI. V lost 6 bases, J lost 8 bases, and 14 bases lay in between. The CDR3 reads CASRSGTKDSPLHF. The CDR3 coding sequence is TGTGCCAGCAGATCCGGGACAAAGGATTCACCCCTCCACTTT.

The chain combines TRBV7-9 with TRBJ1-2, with TRBD1 matching 8 bases. CDR1 SEHNR and CDR2 FQNEAQ come from the germline V gene (reference sequence). V gave up 1 base and J gave up 4 bases; unmatched junction bases: 8. The CDR3 runs 16 residues. The CDR3 bases are TGTGCCAGCAGCTTAGGGGGACAGGAAGGAGGCTATGGCTACACCTTC. Its translation: CASSLGGQEGGYGYTF.

This clone has just a few counts. The CDR3 coding sequence is TGTGCCAGCAGTTCGAGTTCCCGGACTGAAGCTTTCTTT. Translating it yields CASSSSSRTEAFF. The J gene is TRBJ1-1, the V gene TRBV28; unclear D gene. This CDR3 contains 13 residues. The germline V and J ends were trimmed by 4 bases and 5 bases, with 11 bases remaining between them. Germline loops: CDR1 MDHEN, CDR2 SYDVKM.

This sequence joins TRBV5-5 and TRBJ1-2; D possibly corresponds to TRBD1 (5 bases). CDR1 SGHKS and CDR2 YYEKEE come from the germline V gene (reference sequence). V was clipped by 0 bases and J by 4 bases, with 16 bases between them. The CDR3 spans 16 residues. Here the CDR3 reads CASSLELFTGPYGYTF. The CDR3 nucleotides read TGTGCCAGCAGCTTGGAATTATTTACAGGCCCCTATGGCTACACCTTC.

The chain couples TRBV5-1 to TRBJ1-5; D unresolved. This CDR3 contains 15 residues. Trimming took 4 bases from V and 4 from J, leaving 15 bases between them. From germline, CDR1 is SGHRS and CDR2 YFSETQ. The CDR3 DNA reads TGCGCCAGCAGCCTCTCAGTCGGAGGGAATCAGCCCCAGCATTTT. It codes for CASSLSVGGNQPQHF.

This clone was observed a few times. The chain joins TRBV6-2 or TRBV6-3 to TRBJ2-7; 8 nucleotides align to TRBD1. V shed 2 bases and J 2 bases; nucleotides not matched to a gene: 8. This CDR3 is 16 amino acids long. In germline, CDR1 is MNHEY, CDR2 SVGEGT. CDR3 amino acids: CASSYDTGGWAYEQYF. In DNA, the CDR3 is TGTGCCAGCAGTTACGACACAGGGGGTTGGGCCTACGAGCAGTACTTC.

The V and J genes are TRBV28 and TRBJ2-1, with 8 nucleotides matching TRBD2. CDR1 is MDHEN and CDR2 is SYDVKM in the germline V gene. Losses at the gene ends were 2 bases for V and 10 bases for J; bases not matched to a gene: 13. The CDR3 is made up of 16 amino acids. The CDR3 DNA reads TGTGCCAGCAGTTTACTCAAGGGACTAGTAGGTGACGAGCAGTTCTTC. Its protein is CASSLLKGLVGDEQFF.

The chain carries TRBV27 and TRBJ1-2, with TRBD1 matching over 7 bases. This CDR3 spans 14 amino acids. Germline CDR1 MNHEY, CDR2 SMNVEV (reference sequence). The V and J ends lost 6 bases and 4 bases, in that order; junction bases with no gene match: 8. The CDR3 is CASSPTGVGYGYTF. The CDR3 DNA reads TGTGCCAGCAGCCCAACAGGGGTGGGCTATGGCTACACCTTC.

V gene TRBV5-4 combines with J gene TRBJ2-1, with 7 bases fitting TRBD1. V shed 2 bases and J 8 bases; nucleotides not matched to a gene: 7. This CDR3 comprises 14 residues. Germline CDR1 SGHNT, CDR2 YYREEE (reference sequence). The CDR3, as DNA: TGTGCCAGCAGCTTCGGACAGGAGGTCTATGAGCAGTTCTTC. This gives the protein CASSFGQEVYEQFF.

J is TRBJ2-1 and V is TRBV30, with 8 bases that match TRBD2. Germline V gene sequence: CDR1 GTSNPN, CDR2 SVGIG (reference sequence). The CDR3 spans 14 residues. Trimming removed 4 bases from V and 6 bases from J; junction bases left unmatched: 8. CDR3 residues: CAWTMAGGINEQFF. The DNA of the CDR3 is TGTGCCTGGACCATGGCGGGGGGTATCAATGAGCAGTTCTTC.

The CDR3 DNA is TGTGCCAGCAGCCTTAAATACAGGGGTACCTACGAGCAGTACTTC. This sequence encodes CASSLKYRGTYEQYF. The chain combines TRBV7-2 with TRBJ2-7; 7 positions match TRBD1. There are 15 residues in the CDR3. The germline CDR1 and CDR2 sequences are SGHTA and FQGNSA. V trimming: 5 bases; J trimming: 2 bases; junction bases outside the gene matches: 9.

The chain combines TRBV25-1 with TRBJ1-1; 9 nucleotides match TRBD1. This CDR3 spans 13 amino acids. Germline V CDR1 and CDR2: MGHDK, SYGVNS. V shed 5 bases and J 11 bases; nucleotides not matched to a gene: 9. The CDR3 DNA is TGTGCCAGCAGTTACGGACAGGGGCGGCGGGCTTTCTTT. It codes for CASSYGQGRRAFF.

This clone was found once. The chain recombines TRBV30 with TRBJ1-5; no reliable D call. Looked up from germline, CDR1 is GTSNPN and CDR2 is SVGIG (reference sequence). Trimming took off 1 base at V and 7 bases at J, with 11 bases between the two ends. CDR3 length equals 13 residues. The CDR3 sequence is CAWSEGGRQPQHF. In nucleotides, the CDR3 is TGTGCCTGGAGTGAGGGAGGGAGGCAGCCCCAGCATTTT. The whole variable domain, filled in from reference TRBV30 and TRBJ1-5, reads SQTIHQWPATLVQPVGSPLSLECTVEGTSNPNLYWYRQAAGRGLQLLFYSVGIGQISSEVPQNLSASRPQDRQFILSSKKLLLSDSGFYLCAWSEGGRQPQHFGDGTRLSIL.

The chain couples TRBV19 to TRBJ1-1; 7 nucleotides align to TRBD1. Per germline, CDR1 LNHDA and CDR2 SQIVND (reference sequence). J lost 6 bases, V lost 7 bases, and 11 bases had no gene match. The CDR3 extends over 14 amino acids. The CDR3 DNA reads TGTGCCAGTACCATGGACAGGTGGGTACCTGAAGCTTTCTTT. This translates into CASTMDRWVPEAFF.

V and J are TRBV4-2 and TRBJ1-1, with TRBD1 as a possible D gene (6 bases). The germline V gene encodes CDR1 LGHNA and CDR2 YNFKEQ. Trimming took 1 base from V and 5 from J, leaving 23 bases between them. This CDR3 region has 18 residues. The CDR3 DNA is TGTGCCAGCAGCCAAGCGTACTTAAGGGAACAGGGTGGAACTGAAGCTTTCTTT. This encodes CASSQAYLREQGGTEAFF.